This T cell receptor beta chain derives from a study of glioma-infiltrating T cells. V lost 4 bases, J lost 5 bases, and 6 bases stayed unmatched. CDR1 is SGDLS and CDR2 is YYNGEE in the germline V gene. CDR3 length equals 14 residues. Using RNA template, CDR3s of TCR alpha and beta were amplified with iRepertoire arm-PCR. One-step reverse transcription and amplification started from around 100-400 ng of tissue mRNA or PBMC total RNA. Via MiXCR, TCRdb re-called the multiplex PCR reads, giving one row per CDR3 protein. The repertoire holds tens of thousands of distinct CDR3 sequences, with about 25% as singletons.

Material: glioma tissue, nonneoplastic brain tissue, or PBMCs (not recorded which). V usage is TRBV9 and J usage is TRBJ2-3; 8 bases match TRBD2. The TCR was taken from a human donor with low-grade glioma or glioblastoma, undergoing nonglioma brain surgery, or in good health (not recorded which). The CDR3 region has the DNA TGTGCCAGCAGCCGGAGGCTAGCGGGAGATACGCAGTATTTT. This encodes CASSRRLAGDTQYF.